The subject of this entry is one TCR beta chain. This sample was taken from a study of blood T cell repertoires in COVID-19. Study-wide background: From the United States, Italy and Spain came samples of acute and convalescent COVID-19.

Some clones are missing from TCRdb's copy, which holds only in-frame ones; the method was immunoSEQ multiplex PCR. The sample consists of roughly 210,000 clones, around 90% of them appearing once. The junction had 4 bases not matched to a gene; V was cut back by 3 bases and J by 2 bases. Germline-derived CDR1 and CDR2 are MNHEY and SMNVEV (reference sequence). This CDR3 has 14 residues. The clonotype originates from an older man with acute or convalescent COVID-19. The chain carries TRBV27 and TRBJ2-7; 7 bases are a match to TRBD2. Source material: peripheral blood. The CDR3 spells CASSFREGPYEQYF. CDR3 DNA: TGTGCCAGCAGTTTCAGGGAGGGACCCTACGAGCAGTACTTC.